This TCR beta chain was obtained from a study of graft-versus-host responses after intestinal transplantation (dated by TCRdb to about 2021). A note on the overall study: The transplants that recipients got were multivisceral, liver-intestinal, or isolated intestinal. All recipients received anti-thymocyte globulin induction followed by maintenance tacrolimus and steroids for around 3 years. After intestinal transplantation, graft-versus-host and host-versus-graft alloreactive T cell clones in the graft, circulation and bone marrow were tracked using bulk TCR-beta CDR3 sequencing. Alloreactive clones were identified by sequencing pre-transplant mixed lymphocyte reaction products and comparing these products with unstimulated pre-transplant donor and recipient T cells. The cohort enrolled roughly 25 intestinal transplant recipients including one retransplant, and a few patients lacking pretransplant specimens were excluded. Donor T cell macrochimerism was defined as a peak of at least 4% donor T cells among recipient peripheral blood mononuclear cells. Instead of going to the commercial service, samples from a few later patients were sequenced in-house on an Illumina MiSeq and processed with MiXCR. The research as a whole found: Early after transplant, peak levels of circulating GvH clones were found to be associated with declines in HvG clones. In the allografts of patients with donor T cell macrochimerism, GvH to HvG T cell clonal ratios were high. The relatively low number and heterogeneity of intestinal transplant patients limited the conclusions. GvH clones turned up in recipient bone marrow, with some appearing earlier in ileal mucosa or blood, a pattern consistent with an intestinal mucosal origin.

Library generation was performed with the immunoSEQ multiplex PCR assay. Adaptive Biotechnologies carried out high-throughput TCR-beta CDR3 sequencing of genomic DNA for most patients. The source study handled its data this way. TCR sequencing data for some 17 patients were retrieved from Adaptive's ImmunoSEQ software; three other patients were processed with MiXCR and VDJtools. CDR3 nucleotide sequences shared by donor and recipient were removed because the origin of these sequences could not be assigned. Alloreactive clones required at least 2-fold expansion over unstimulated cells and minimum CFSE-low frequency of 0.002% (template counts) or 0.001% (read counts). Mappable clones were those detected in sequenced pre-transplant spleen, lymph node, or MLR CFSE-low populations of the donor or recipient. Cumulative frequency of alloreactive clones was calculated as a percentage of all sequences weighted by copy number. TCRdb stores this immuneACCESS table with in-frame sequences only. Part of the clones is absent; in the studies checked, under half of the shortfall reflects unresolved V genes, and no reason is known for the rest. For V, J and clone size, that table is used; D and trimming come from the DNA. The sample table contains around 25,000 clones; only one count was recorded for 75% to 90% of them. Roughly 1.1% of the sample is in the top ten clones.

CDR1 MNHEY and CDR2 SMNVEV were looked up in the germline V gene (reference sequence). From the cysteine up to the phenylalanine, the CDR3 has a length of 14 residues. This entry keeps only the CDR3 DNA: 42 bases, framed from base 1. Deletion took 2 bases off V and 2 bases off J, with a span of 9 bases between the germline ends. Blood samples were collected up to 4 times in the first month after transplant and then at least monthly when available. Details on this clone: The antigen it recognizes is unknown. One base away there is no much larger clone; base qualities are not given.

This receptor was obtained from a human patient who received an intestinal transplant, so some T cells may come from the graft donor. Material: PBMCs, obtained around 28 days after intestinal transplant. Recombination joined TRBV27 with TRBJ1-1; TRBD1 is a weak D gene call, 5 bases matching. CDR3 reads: CASSLGGANTEAFF. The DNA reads TGTGCCAGCAGTTTAGGTGGGGCTAACACTGAAGCTTTCTTT.